Sequencing of this T cell receptor beta chain was carried out in a study of fetal regulatory T cell absence and autoimmunity. Study-wide findings and caveats: Some top pancreas TCR clones were over 90-fold enriched versus cord blood. The oligoclonal enrichment was interpreted as supporting antigen-driven pancreatic autoimmunity before birth in IPEX syndrome. Broadly similar TRB gene family usage was seen in pancreas and cord blood.

This CDR3 is built from 16 residues. V gave up 2 bases and J gave up 7 bases; unmatched junction bases: 8. CDR1 and CDR2 (germline): MNHEY, SMNVEV (reference sequence). Here immunoSEQ multiplex PCR was the method, and the copy in TCRdb shows in-frame clones only, minus some. This sample yields 46,000 or so clones, of which about 86% are seen a single time; roughly 0.37% belongs to the top ten. Remarks on this clone: The antigen is not known.

Sequenced input: cord blood. V usage is TRBV27 and J usage is TRBJ2-1, with TRBD2 identical over 10 bases. The receptor was isolated from a newborn boy with IPEX syndrome. The CDR3 coding sequence is TGTGCCAGCAGTTTAATAGCTAGCGGGAGATTAAATGAGCAGTTCTTC. This gives the protein CASSLIASGRLNEQFF.